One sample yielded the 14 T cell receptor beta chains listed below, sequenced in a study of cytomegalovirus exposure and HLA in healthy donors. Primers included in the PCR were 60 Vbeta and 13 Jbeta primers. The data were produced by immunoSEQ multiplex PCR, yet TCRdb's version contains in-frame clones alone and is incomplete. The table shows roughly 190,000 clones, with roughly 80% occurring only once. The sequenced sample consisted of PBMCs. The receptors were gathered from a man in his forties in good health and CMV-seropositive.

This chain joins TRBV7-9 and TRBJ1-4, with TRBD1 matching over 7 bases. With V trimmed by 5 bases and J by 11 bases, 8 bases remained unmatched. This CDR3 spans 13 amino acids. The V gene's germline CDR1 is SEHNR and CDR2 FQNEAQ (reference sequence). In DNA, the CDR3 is TGTGCCAGCAGCCAACGGACAGGAGAGAAACTGTTTTTT. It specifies CASSQRTGEKLFF.

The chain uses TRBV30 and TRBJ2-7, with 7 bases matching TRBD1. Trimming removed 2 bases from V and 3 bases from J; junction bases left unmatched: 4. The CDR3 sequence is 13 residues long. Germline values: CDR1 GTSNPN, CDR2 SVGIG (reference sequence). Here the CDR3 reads CAWSHRGLYEQYF. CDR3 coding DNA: TGTGCCTGGAGTCACAGGGGTCTCTACGAGCAGTACTTC.

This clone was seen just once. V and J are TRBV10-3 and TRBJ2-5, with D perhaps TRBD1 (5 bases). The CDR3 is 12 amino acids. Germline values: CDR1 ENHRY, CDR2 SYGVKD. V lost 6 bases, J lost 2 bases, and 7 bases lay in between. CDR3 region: CAIRDSQETQYF. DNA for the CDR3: TGTGCCATCAGAGACAGTCAAGAGACCCAGTACTTC.

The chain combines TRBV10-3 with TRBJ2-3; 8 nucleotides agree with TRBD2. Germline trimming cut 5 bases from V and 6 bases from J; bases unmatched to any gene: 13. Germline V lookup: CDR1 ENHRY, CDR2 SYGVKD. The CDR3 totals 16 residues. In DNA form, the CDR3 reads TGTGCCATCAGTCCGGGCGCGGGGGGATCTCCCGATACGCAGTATTTT. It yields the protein CAISPGAGGSPDTQYF.

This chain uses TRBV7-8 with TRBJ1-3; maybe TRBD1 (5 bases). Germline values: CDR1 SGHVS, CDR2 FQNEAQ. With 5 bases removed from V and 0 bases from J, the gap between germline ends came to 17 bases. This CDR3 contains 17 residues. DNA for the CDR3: TGTGCCAGCAGCCCATGGGGGGAATCGGGCTCTGGAAACACCATATATTTT. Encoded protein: CASSPWGESGSGNTIYF.

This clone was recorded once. CDR3 DNA: TGCGCCAGCAGCTTGGAACCCCTAGCGGGAGCCTCAGATACGCAGTATTTT. It translates to CASSLEPLAGASDTQYF. The chain uses TRBV5-1 and TRBJ2-3; 10 bases are a match to TRBD2. The CDR3 extends over 17 amino acids. V was pared by 0 bases and J by 4 bases, with 8 bases of the junction left unmatched. Germline CDR1 SGHRS, CDR2 YFSETQ.

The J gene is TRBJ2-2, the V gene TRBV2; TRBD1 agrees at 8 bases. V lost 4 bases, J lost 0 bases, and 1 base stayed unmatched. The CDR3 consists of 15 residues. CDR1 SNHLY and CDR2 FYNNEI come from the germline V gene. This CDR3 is CASSGDRSNTGELFF. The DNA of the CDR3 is TGTGCCAGCAGTGGGGACAGGTCGAACACCGGGGAGCTGTTTTTT.

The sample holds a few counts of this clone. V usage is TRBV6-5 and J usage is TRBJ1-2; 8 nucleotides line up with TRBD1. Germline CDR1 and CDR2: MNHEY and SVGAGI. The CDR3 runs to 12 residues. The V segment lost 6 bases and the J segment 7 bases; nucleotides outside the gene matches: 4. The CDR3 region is CASRDRVGGYTF. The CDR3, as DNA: TGTGCCAGCAGGGACAGGGTTGGTGGCTACACCTTC.

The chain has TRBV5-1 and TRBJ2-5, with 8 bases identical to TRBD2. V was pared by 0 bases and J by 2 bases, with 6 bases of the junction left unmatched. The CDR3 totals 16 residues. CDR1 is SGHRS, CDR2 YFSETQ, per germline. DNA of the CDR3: TGCGCCAGCAGCTTGGTCTCCGCTAGCGGGCAAGAGACCCAGTACTTC. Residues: CASSLVSASGQETQYF. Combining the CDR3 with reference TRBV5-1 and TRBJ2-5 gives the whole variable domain KAGVTQTPRYLIKTRGQQVTLSCSPISGHRSVSWYQQTPGQGLQFLFEYFSETQRNKGNFPGRFSGRQFSNSRSEMNVSTLELGDSALYLCASSLVSASGQETQYFGPGTRLLVL.

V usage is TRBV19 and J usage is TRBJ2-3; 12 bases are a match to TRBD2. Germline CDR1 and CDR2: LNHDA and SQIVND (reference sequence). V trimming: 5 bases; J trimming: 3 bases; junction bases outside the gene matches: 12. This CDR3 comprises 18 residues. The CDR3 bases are TGTGCCAGTAGTCCCGGTCTAGCGGGGGGGCCGGTAACAGATACGCAGTATTTT. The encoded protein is CASSPGLAGGPVTDTQYF.

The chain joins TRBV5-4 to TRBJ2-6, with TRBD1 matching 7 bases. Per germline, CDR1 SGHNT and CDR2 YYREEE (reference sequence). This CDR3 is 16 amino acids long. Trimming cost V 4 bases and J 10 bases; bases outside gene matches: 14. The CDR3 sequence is CASSPTGTVSWNVLTF. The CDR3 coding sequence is TGTGCCAGCAGCCCTACCGGGACAGTTAGCTGGAACGTCCTGACTTTC.

The CDR3 DNA follows: TGTGCCTGGAGTGTTGGGGGGAGCTCCTACGAGCAGTACTTC. It codes for CAWSVGGSSYEQYF. The chain joins TRBV30 to TRBJ2-5; TRBD2 might be the D (6 bases). The J call is in doubt because the DNA end fits TRBJ2-7 better. The CDR3 consists of 14 residues. The germline gives CDR1 GTSNPN, CDR2 SVGIG (reference sequence).

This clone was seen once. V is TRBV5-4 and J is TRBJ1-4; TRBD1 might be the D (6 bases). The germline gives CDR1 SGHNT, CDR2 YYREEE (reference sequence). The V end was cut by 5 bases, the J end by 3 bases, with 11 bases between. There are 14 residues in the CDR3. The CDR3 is CASRLQGPNEKLFF. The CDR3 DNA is TGTGCCAGCAGACTACAGGGACCTAATGAAAAACTGTTTTTT.

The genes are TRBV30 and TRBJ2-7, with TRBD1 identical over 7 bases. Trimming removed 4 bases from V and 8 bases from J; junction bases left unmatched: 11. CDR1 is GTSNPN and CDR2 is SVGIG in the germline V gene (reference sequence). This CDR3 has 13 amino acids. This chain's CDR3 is CAWTETGPLQQYF. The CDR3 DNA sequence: TGTGCCTGGACTGAGACAGGGCCCTTACAGCAGTACTTC.